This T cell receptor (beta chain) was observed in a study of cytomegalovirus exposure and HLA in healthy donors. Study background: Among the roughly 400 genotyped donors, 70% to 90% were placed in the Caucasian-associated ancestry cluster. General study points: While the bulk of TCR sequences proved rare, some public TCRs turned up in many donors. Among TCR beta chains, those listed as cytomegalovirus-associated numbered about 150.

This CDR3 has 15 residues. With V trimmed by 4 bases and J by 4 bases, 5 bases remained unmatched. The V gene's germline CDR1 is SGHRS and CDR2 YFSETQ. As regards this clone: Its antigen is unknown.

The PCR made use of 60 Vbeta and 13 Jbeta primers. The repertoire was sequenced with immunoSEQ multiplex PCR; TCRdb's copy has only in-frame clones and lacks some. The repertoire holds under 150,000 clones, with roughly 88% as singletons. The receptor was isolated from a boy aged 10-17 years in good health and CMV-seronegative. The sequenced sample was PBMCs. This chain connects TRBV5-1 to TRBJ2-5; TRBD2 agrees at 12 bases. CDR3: CASSPGLAGSETQYF. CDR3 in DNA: TGCGCCAGCAGCCCCGGACTAGCGGGGTCAGAGACCCAGTACTTC.